This is a list of T cell receptor beta chains from one sample in a study of blood T cell repertoires in COVID-19. TCRdb's copy holds only in-frame clones and misses some; the assay was immunoSEQ multiplex PCR. The data contain some 210,000 clones, about 94% of them singletons. What was sequenced was peripheral blood. The source is a man in his fifties or sixties with COVID-19, enrolled during active disease. CDR3s include the opening cysteine and the closing phenylalanine or tryptophan. A D gene is named only where the DNA matches it firmly.

V	J	D	DNA	CDR3
TRBV7-2	TRBJ2-7	.	TGTGCCAGCAATAAACCGGGACTTGCAGCTCGCGAGCAGTACTTC	CASNKPGLAAREQYF
TRBV4-1	TRBJ2-1	.	TGCGCCAGCAGCCAAGGCCCTAGTTCCTACAATGAGCAGTTCTTC	CASSQGPSSYNEQFF
TRBV5-6	TRBJ1-2	.	TGTGCCAGCAGCTTGACGAGCTATGGCTACACCTTC	CASSLTSYGYTF
TRBV5-6	TRBJ2-1	.	TGTGCCAGCAGCCCGGACAGCAGTGAGCAGTTCTTC	CASSPDSSEQFF
TRBV7-8	TRBJ2-1	TRBD2	TGTGCCAGCAGCTTAGTGCTGGGAGGGTCTAGCGGGACCGACAATGAGCAGTTCTTC	CASSLVLGGSSGTDNEQFF
TRBV27	TRBJ2-1	.	TGTGCCAGCAGTTTCCGTGCGCCCAATTTTAACAATGAGCAGTTCTTC	CASSFRAPNFNNEQFF
TRBV30	TRBJ1-1	TRBD1	TGTGCCTGGAGTCCAAGGGACAGGGGGACGCCGATCGCTGAAGCTTTCTTT	CAWSPRDRGTPIAEAFF
TRBV15	TRBJ1-4	TRBD1	TGTGCCACTACCGGGACAGCTAATGAAAAACTGTTTTTT	CATTGTANEKLFF
TRBV4-3	TRBJ1-2	.	TGCGCCAGCAGCCGTATCGAGGGTGGTAACTATGGCTACACCTTC	CASSRIEGGNYGYTF
TRBV5-1	TRBJ2-1	TRBD2	TGCGCCAGCAGCTTGGAGGAAAGGACTAGCCGGTTCTTC	CASSLEERTSRFF
TRBV6-5	TRBJ1-3	.	TGTGCCAGCAGTTACTCGGGCAGGGCACGAGGAAACACCATATATTTT	CASSYSGRARGNTIYF
TRBV3-1/TRBV3-2	TRBJ2-7	.	TGTGCCAGCAGCCAATCCTCTGCGGCGGGTCCCTACGAGCAGTACTTC	CASSQSSAAGPYEQYF
TRBV4-2	TRBJ2-7	.	TGTGCCAGCAGCCAAGGGACTTCCTACGAGCAGTACTTC	CASSQGTSYEQYF
TRBV27	TRBJ2-7	TRBD2	TGTGCCAGCAGTATGGACCCCCGACTAGCTTCTTACGAGCAGTACTTC	CASSMDPRLASYEQYF
TRBV27	TRBJ1-6	.	TGTGCCAGCAGTCCCCACAGGGTGCTAAATAATTCACCCCTCCACTTT	CASSPHRVLNNSPLHF
TRBV28	TRBJ1-2	TRBD1	TGTGCCAGCAGTGCCCCCGACAGGGAGGATTATGGCTACACCTTC	CASSAPDREDYGYTF
TRBV5-1	TRBJ2-1	TRBD2	TGCGCCAGCAACCACGGACTAGCGGGGGGGAATGAGCAGTTCTTC	CASNHGLAGGNEQFF